A single sample is the source of the 2 T cell receptor beta chains below, sequenced in a study of tumor and adjacent non-tumor tissue in lung cancer. No cell sorting was done before RNA was extracted from the tissue. The normal lung tissue was taken more than 3 cm from the tumor edge. Three rounds of nested PCR, following a modified ARM-PCR protocol, produced the TCRbeta library. TCRdb processed the multiplex PCR reads anew with MiXCR; each CDR3 protein has one entry. The table shows some 80,000 distinct CDR3 sequences, with roughly three quarters occurring only once. The source material was distant non-tumor lung tissue. These receptors came from a woman between 50 and 59 years old with non-small cell lung cancer.

This clonotype was found many times. Here the CDR3 DNA reads TGCAGCACCTCACCGGGGCTCATCGACACTGAAGCTTTCTTT. Translation gives CSTSPGLIDTEAFF. V usage is TRBV29-1 and J usage is TRBJ1-1; possibly TRBD1 for D (5 bases). The V end was cut by 8 bases, the J end by 3 bases, with 19 bases between. CDR3 size: 14 residues. The germline V gene encodes CDR1 SQVTM and CDR2 ANQGSEA.

The V call is TRBV11-2, the J call TRBJ2-1, with 7 bases aligning to TRBD2. Germline V gene sequence: CDR1 SGHAT, CDR2 FQNNGV. V shed 11 bases and J 10 bases; nucleotides not matched to a gene: 14. The CDR3 extends over 13 amino acids. The CDR3 nucleotides are TGTGCCGAAGGGAAGGGAGGGCCGCACGAGCAGTTCTTC. Its translation: CAEGKGGPHEQFF. Full variable domain (rest looked up from reference TRBV11-2 and TRBJ2-1): EAGVAQSPRYKIIEKRQSVAFWCNPISGHATLYWYQQILGQGPKLLIQFQNNGVVDDSQLPKDRFSAERLKGVDSTLKIQPAKLEDSAVYLCAEGKGGPHEQFFGPGTRLTVL.